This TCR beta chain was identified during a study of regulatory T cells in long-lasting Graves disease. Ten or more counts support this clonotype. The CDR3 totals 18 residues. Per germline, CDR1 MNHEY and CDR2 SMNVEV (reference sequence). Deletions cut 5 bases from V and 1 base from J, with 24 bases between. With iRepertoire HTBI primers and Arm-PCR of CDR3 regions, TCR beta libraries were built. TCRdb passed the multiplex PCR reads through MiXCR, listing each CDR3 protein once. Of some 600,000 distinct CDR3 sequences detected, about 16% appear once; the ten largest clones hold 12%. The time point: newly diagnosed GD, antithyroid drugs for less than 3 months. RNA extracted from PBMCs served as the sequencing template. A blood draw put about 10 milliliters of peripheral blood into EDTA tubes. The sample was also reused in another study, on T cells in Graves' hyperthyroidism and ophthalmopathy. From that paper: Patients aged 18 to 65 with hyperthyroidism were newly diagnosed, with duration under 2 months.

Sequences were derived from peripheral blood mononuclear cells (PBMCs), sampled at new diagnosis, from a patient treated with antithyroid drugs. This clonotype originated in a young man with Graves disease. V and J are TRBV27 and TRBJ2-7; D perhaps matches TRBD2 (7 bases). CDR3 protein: CASSPRGGPGWESYEQYF. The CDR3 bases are TGTGCCAGCAGTCCCAGGGGAGGGCCGGGTTGGGAATCCTACGAGCAGTACTTC.